The 14 T cell receptor beta chains below were found in one sample sequenced in a study of blood T cell repertoires in COVID-19. Using immunoSEQ multiplex PCR, the repertoire was profiled, and TCRdb retains in-frame clones only, with some absent. The sample consists of around 180,000 clones, 70% to 90% of them appearing once. The sequencing sample was made of peripheral blood. These receptors all stem from a man in his sixties with acute or convalescent COVID-19.

This clone came up once. The chain uses TRBV6-5 and TRBJ2-1; 7 bases match TRBD1. Germline V gene lookup returns CDR1 MNHEY and CDR2 SVGAGI. The CDR3 is 15 residues long. The V gene end was trimmed by 5 bases and the J gene end by 6 bases; junction bases not matched to a gene: 10. CDR3 region: CASSRGLFRGNEQFF. The CDR3 DNA reads as TGTGCCAGCAGTAGGGGGCTCTTCCGGGGCAATGAGCAGTTCTTC.

The chain employs TRBV6-5 and TRBJ1-5; 9 bases are a match to TRBD1. V trimming: 6 bases; J trimming: 7 bases; junction bases outside the gene matches: 7. CDR3 length: 14 amino acids. Germline CDR1 is MNHEY and CDR2 is SVGAGI. The CDR3 spells CASSPTGGPQPQHF. As DNA, the CDR3 is TGTGCCAGCAGCCCAACAGGGGGCCCCCAGCCCCAGCATTTT.

The chain joins TRBV2 to TRBJ1-4; the match to TRBD1 covers 8 bases. The CDR3 covers 15 residues. J was trimmed by 7 bases and V by 6 bases; bases with no gene match: 10. Germline V gene lookup returns CDR1 SNHLY and CDR2 FYNNEI. CDR3 amino acids: CASRPQGARFEKLFF. As DNA, the CDR3 is TGTGCCAGCAGGCCTCAGGGGGCGCGTTTTGAAAAACTGTTTTTT.

The chain carries TRBV5-5 and TRBJ2-7, with TRBD1 matching 12 bases. The germline V gene encodes CDR1 SGHKS and CDR2 YYEKEE (reference sequence). This CDR3 has 16 amino acids. V dropped 4 bases and J dropped 3; count of bases not matched to a gene: 8. The CDR3 sequence: CASSPGQGARSYEQYF. In nucleotides, the CDR3 is TGTGCCAGCAGCCCGGGACAGGGGGCGCGGAGCTACGAGCAGTACTTC. The whole variable domain, remainder taken from reference TRBV5-5 and TRBJ2-7, is DAGVTQSPTHLIKTRGQQVTLRCSPISGHKSVSWYQQVLGQGPQFIFQYYEKEERGRGNFPDRFSARQFPNYSSELNVNALLLGDSALYLCASSPGQGARSYEQYFGPGTRLTVT.

The chain carries TRBV6-5 and TRBJ1-1; TRBD1 aligns across 8 bases. J was trimmed by 0 bases and V by 7 bases; bases with no gene match: 4. Germline CDR1 MNHEY, CDR2 SVGAGI. This CDR3 comprises 14 residues. The CDR3 spells CASKLDRVNTEAFF. The CDR3 bases are TGTGCCAGCAAGCTGGACAGGGTGAACACTGAAGCTTTCTTT.

CDR3 amino acids: CASSLEEGLNTEAFF. The CDR3 region has the DNA TGTGCCAGCAGTTTAGAGGAGGGCTTGAACACTGAAGCTTTCTTT. V and J are TRBV27 and TRBJ1-1; D unclear. This CDR3 contains 15 residues. Germline loops: CDR1 MNHEY, CDR2 SMNVEV (reference sequence). V was pared by 2 bases and J by 0 bases, with 10 bases between.

The V and J genes are TRBV6-5 and TRBJ2-7, with D perhaps TRBD2 (6 bases). The germline CDR1 and CDR2 sequences are MNHEY and SVGAGI. This CDR3 spans 15 amino acids. Trimming removed 6 bases at V and 2 bases at J, with 17 bases between. CDR3 DNA sequence: TGTGCCAGCAGACGTGCCTGGGGGGAAGCCTACGAGCAGTACTTC. This gives the protein CASRRAWGEAYEQYF.

As regards this clone: The same CDR3 can be traced to other DNA sequences in this sample. The CDR3 reads CASSLGAGPSYEQYF. The DNA of the CDR3 is TGTGCCAGCAGTTTAGGGGCAGGGCCCTCCTACGAGCAGTACTTC. V is TRBV27 and J is TRBJ2-7; D is perhaps TRBD1 (5 bases). The CDR3 covers 15 residues. From germline, CDR1 is MNHEY and CDR2 SMNVEV (reference sequence). V lost 2 bases, J lost 0 bases, and 11 bases lay in between.

V gene TRBV28 combines with J gene TRBJ2-1; tentative D call: TRBD1 (7 bases). The CDR3 runs 15 residues. V lost 5 bases and J lost 9, with 20 bases in between. Per germline, CDR1 MDHEN and CDR2 SYDVKM. CDR3: CASSPGTAGGGEQFF. In DNA form, the CDR3 reads TGTGCCAGCAGTCCCGGGACAGCCGGGGGAGGTGAGCAGTTCTTC.

This clone was found once. Within the sample, other DNA sequences also encode this same CDR3. The chain employs TRBV4-1 and TRBJ1-5; D is perhaps TRBD1 (6 bases). Germline V gene sequence: CDR1 MGHRA, CDR2 YSYEKL. V lost 1 base, J lost 2 bases, and 6 bases lay in between. The CDR3 is made up of 14 amino acids. CDR3 coding DNA: TGCGCCAGCAGCCAAGCAGGGGGCAATCAGCCCCAGCATTTT. Translation: CASSQAGGNQPQHF.

The V gene is TRBV5-1, the J gene TRBJ1-1; TRBD1 aligns across 7 bases. Germline CDR1 and CDR2: SGHRS and YFSETQ. Trimming at V came to 0 bases and at J to 5 bases, leaving 4 bases not matched to a gene. The CDR3 spans 14 residues. Here the CDR3 DNA reads TGCGCCAGCAGCTTGGGCACAGGGGATACTGAAGCTTTCTTT. This sequence encodes CASSLGTGDTEAFF.

The chain employs TRBV5-8 and TRBJ2-2, with 11 bases lining up with TRBD2. The CDR3 has 16 amino acids. V was clipped by 10 bases and J by 7 bases; unmatched bases: 15. CDR1 is SGHTS, CDR2 YDEGEE, per germline. CDR3 DNA sequence: TGTGCCCCCCAAAAAAGAACTAGCGGGAGCGGCGGGGAGCTGTTTTTT. Residues: CAPQKRTSGSGGELFF.

The chain joins TRBV5-1 to TRBJ2-7; 9 bases match TRBD2. V gave up 1 base and J gave up 0 bases; unmatched junction bases: 2. The CDR3 extends over 15 amino acids. Germline V lookup: CDR1 SGHRS, CDR2 YFSETQ. The CDR3 DNA is TGCGCCAGCAGCTTGATTAGCGGGAGCTCCTACGAGCAGTACTTC. This gives the protein CASSLISGSSYEQYF.

V gene TRBV3-1 (or the pseudogene TRBV3-2) combines with J gene TRBJ1-1, with 8 bases that match TRBD1. Germline CDR1 and CDR2: LGHDT and YNNKEL (reference sequence). This CDR3 has 14 residues. J lost 2 bases, V lost 3 bases, and 2 bases had no gene match. The CDR3 nucleotides are TGTGCCAGCAGCCACCAGGGGGCTAACACTGAAGCTTTCTTT. Translation: CASSHQGANTEAFF.